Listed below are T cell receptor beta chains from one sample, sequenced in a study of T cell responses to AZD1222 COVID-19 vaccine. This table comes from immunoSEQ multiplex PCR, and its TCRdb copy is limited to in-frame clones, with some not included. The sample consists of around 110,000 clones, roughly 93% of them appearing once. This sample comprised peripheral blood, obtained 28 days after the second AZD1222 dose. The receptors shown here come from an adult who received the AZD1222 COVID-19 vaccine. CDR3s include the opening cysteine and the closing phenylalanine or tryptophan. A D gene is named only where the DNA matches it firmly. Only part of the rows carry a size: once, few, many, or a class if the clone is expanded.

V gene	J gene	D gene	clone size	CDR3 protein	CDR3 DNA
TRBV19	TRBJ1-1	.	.	CASSQGRLEAFF	TGTGCCAGTAGTCAAGGACGCCTTGAAGCTTTCTTT
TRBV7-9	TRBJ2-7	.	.	CASSRGGPGVYEQYF	TGTGCCAGCAGCAGAGGGGGGCCGGGGGTCTACGAGCAGTACTTC
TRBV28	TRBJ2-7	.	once	CASSSTGFHYEQYF	TGTGCCAGCAGTTCAACGGGATTCCACTACGAGCAGTACTTC
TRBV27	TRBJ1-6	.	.	CASSFRGGSPLHF	TGTGCCAGCAGTTTTAGGGGGGGGTCACCCCTCCACTTT
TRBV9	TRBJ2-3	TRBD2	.	CASSVAAGAPGTDTQYF	TGTGCCAGCAGCGTCGCAGCGGGAGCTCCTGGGACAGATACGCAGTATTTT
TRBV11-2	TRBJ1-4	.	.	CASSLDHFLGDEKLFF	TGTGCCAGCAGCTTAGATCATTTTCTTGGCGATGAAAAACTGTTTTTT
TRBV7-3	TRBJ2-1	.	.	CASSPQGGSYNEQFF	TGTGCCAGCAGCCCACAGGGTGGATCCTACAATGAGCAGTTCTTC
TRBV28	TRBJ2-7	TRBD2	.	CASSRRPGLIYEQYF	TGTGCCAGCAGCCGACGGCCGGGACTAATCTACGAGCAGTACTTC
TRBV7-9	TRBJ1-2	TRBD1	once	CASSSFRGREGGYTF	TGTGCCAGCAGCTCCTTCAGGGGGCGAGAAGGTGGCTACACCTTC
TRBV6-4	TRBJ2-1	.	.	CASSDGTRNNEQFF	TGTGCCAGCAGTGACGGGACCAGAAACAATGAGCAGTTCTTC